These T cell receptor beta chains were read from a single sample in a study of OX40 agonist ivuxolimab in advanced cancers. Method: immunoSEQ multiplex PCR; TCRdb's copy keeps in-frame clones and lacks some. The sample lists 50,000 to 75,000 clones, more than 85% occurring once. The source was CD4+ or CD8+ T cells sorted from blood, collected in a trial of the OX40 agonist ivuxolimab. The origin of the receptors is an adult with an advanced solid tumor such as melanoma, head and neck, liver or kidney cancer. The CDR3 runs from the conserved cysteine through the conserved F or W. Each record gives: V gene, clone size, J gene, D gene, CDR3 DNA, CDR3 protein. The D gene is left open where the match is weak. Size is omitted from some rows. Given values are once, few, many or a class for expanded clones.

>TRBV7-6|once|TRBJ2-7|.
TGTGCCAGCAGCCAGGCTTCCGGCTACGAGCAGTACTTC
CASSQASGYEQYF
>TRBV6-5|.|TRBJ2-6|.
TGTGCCAGCAAAAAAAGTGTCTCTGGGGCCAACGTCCTGACTTTC
CASKKSVSGANVLTF
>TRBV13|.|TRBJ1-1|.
TGTGCCAGCAGCGCTGGTCTAAACGAAGCTTTCTTT
CASSAGLNEAFF
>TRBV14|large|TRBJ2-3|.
TGTGCCAGCAGCCAGACGGGCCGTGGGGATACGCAGTATTTT
CASSQTGRGDTQYF
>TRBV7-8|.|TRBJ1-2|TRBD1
TGTGCCAGCAGCCACCAGGGGGCGCGTATGGAAGGCTACACCTTC
CASSHQGARMEGYTF
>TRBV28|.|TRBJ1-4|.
TGTGCCGCGGGCGAGGGCGCCGTAATGGGACTGTTTTTT
CAAGEGAVMGLFF
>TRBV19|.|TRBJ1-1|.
TGTGCCAGCAGCCTGGGGGCAGCTTTCTTT
CASSLGAAFF
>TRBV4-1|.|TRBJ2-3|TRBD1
TGCGCCAGCAGCCGAGTATGGGTGACAGGGAGCACAGATACGCAGTATTTT
CASSRVWVTGSTDTQYF
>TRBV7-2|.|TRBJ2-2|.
TGTGCCAGCAGCTTCAAGCCGGGGCTAGCCTACACCGGGGAGCTGTTTTTT
CASSFKPGLAYTGELFF
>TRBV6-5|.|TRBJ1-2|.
TGTGCCAGCAGTTCGGAAAACTATGGCTACACCTTC
CASSSENYGYTF
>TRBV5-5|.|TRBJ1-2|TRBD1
TGTGCCAGCAGCTTGACCGGGACAGGGAGTGGTGGCTACACCTTC
CASSLTGTGSGGYTF
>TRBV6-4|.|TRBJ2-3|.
TGTGCCAGCAGTGACAAGGGAAGCACAGATACGCAGTATTTT
CASSDKGSTDTQYF
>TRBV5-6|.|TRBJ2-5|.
TGTGCCAGCAGCTTGGGCTCGGGGGAGACCCAGTACTTC
CASSLGSGETQYF
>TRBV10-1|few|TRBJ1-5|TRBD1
TGCGCCAGCAGTCCCGGGACAGGGGATCAGCCCCAGCATTTT
CASSPGTGDQPQHF
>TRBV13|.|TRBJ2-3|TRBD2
TGTGCCAGCAGGGGTGGACCGGGACTAGCGACAGATACGCAGTATTTT
CASRGGPGLATDTQYF
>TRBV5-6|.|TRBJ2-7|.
TGTGCCAGCAGCCCGAGGCAGGAACCCTACGAGCAGTACTTC
CASSPRQEPYEQYF
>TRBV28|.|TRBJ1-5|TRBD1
TGTGCCAGCAGCCCAATCCAGGGGGGGGGTCAGCCCCAGCATTTT
CASSPIQGGGQPQHF
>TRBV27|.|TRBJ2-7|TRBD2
TGTGCCAGCGGTACTAGCGGCCGCTACGAGCAGTACTTC
CASGTSGRYEQYF
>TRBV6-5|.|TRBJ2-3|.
TGTGCCGTCGGTACAGATACGCAGTATTTT
CAVGTDTQYF
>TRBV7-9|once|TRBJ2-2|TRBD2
TGTGCCAGAGGCACTAGCGGGGGGTCGAACACCGGGGAGCTGTTTTTT
CARGTSGGSNTGELFF
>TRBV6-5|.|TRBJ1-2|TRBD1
TGTGCCAGCAGTCACCTCCGGGACAGAACGTATGGCTACACCTTC
CASSHLRDRTYGYTF
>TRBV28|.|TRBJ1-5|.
TGTGCCAGCAGTTTATTCCCAAATCAGCCCCAGCATTTT
CASSLFPNQPQHF
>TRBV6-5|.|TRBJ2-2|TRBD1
TGTGCCAGCAGCAGGACAGGGGACACCGGGGAGCTGTTTTTT
CASSRTGDTGELFF
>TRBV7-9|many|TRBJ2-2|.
TGTGCCAGCAGCGCCAGGAATACGAACACCGGGGAGCTGTTTTTT
CASSARNTNTGELFF
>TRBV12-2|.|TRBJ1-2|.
TGTGCAAGTCGCTTGGGGGCGCTTGAAGCCCCAGGCTCAGCTAACTATGGCTACACCTTC
CASRLGALEAPGSANYGYTF